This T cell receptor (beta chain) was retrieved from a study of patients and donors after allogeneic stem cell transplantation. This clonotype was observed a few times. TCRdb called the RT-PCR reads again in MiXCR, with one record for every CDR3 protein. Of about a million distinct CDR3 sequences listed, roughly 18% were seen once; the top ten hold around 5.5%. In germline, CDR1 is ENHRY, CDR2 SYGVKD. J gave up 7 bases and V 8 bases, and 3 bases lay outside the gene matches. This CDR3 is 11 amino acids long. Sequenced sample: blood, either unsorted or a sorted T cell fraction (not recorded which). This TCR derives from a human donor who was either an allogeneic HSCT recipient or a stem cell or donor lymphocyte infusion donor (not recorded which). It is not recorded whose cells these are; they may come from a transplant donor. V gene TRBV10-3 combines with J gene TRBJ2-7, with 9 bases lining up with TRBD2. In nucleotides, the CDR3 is TGTGCCATCGGCCTAGCGGGAGAGCAGTACTTC. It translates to CAIGLAGEQYF.